These 8 T cell receptor beta chains came from one sample sequenced in a study of T cell repertoires in cytomegalovirus infection. TCRdb recomputed calls from the reads with MiXCR, one row per CDR3 protein. This sample has about 450,000 distinct CDR3 sequences, with approximately 31% found just once. Specimen: PBMCs. The origin of the receptors is a human donor in good health (CMV status not recorded). Some clones in this sample may be carry-over from other donors' samples.

The rearrangement joins TRBV5-4 to TRBJ2-5; D is possibly TRBD2 (5 bases). This CDR3 has 13 amino acids. Germline lookup yields CDR1 SGHNT and CDR2 YYREEE (reference sequence). V was shortened by 4 bases and J by 4 bases, with 11 bases between the two germline ends. The CDR3, as DNA: TGTGCCAGCAGCGTTGAGACTACAGAGACCCAGTACTTC. Protein sequence: CASSVETTETQYF.

The chain is built from TRBV6-6 and TRBJ1-3, with D unresolved. This CDR3 spans 15 amino acids. The germline CDR1 and CDR2 sequences are MNHNY and SVGAGI (reference sequence). Trimming left V 6 bases short and J 0 bases short, with 12 bases between. The CDR3 spells CASSESGNSGNTIYF. CDR3 nucleotide sequence: TGTGCCAGCAGCGAATCAGGCAACTCTGGAAACACCATATATTTT.

The sample holds a few counts of this clonotype. The chain employs TRBV6-1 and TRBJ2-3; perhaps TRBD1 as D (5 bases). With 0 bases removed from V and 2 bases from J, the gap between germline ends came to 9 bases. The CDR3 length is 15 residues. Germline V gene lookup returns CDR1 MNHNS and CDR2 SASEGT. As DNA, the CDR3 is TGTGCCAGCAGTGAAGCGGGCAGGGACACAGATACGCAGTATTTT. This codes for CASSEAGRDTDTQYF.

This clonotype appeared many times. V and J are TRBV6-1 and TRBJ2-7; TRBD1 is a possible D gene (6 bases). CDR3 length equals 14 residues. CDR1 and CDR2 (germline): MNHNS, SASEGT. V was trimmed by 4 bases and J by 6 bases, leaving 16 bases between them. Here the CDR3 reads CASSASPRGGEQYF. The DNA for the CDR3 is TGTGCCAGCAGTGCAAGCCCCAGGGGCGGCGAGCAGTACTTC.

At least ten counts were recorded for this clonotype. CDR3 region: CASRITGEGALIGGYTF. CDR3 nucleotides: TGTGCCAGCAGAATAACCGGAGAGGGCGCTCTCATAGGGGGCTACACCTTC. The chain is built from TRBV28 and TRBJ1-2; unclear D gene. The V gene lost 6 bases and the J gene lost 8 bases, with 28 bases spanning the gap. CDR1 and CDR2 from the germline V gene are MDHEN and SYDVKM. CDR3 size: 17 residues.

This clonotype was observed a few times. This chain links TRBV6-5 with TRBJ2-7, with D perhaps TRBD2 (5 bases). The CDR3 spans 14 residues. The V and J ends lost 5 bases and 1 base respectively, with 12 bases between them. Germline values: CDR1 MNHEY, CDR2 SVGAGI. This chain's CDR3 is CASSAPEGSYEQYF. CDR3 nucleotide sequence: TGTGCCAGCAGTGCCCCAGAGGGTTCCTACGAGCAGTACTTC.

CDR3 region: CASSSPDSYEQYF. CDR3 nucleotide sequence: TGTGCCAGCAGCTCGCCGGACAGTTACGAGCAGTACTTC. The chain recombines TRBV7-2 with TRBJ2-7, with D tentatively TRBD1 (6 bases). There are 13 residues in the CDR3. V shed 4 bases and J shed 4 bases, with 11 bases lying between them. Germline V lookup: CDR1 SGHTA, CDR2 FQGNSA. Drawing the rest from reference TRBV7-2 and TRBJ2-7, the complete variable domain is GAGVSQSPSNKVTEKGKDVELRCDPISGHTALYWYRQSLGQGLEFLIYFQGNSAPDKSGLPSDRFSAERTGGSVSTLTIQRTQQEDSAVYLCASSSPDSYEQYFGPGTRLTVT.

As concerns this clonotype: With a much larger clone just one base away, this may be a read error. The chain has TRBV7-2 and TRBJ1-2; D remains ambiguous. Between the trimmed V and J ends, which lost 5 bases and 2 bases, there was a span of 18 bases. CDR3 size: 16 residues. The germline V gene encodes CDR1 SGHTA and CDR2 FQGNSA. Here the CDR3 reads CASSHEPEHGNYGYTF. The DNA of the CDR3 is TGTGCCAGCAGCCATGAACCGGAACACGGAAACTATGGCTACACCTTC.